Sequencing of this TCR beta chain was carried out in a study of T cell responses to AZD1222 COVID-19 vaccine. The study's findings and limits: Spike-specific TCR breadth rose after two AZD1222 doses, and depth rose as well.

From germline, CDR1 is MNHEY and CDR2 SMNVEV (reference sequence). The germline V and J ends were trimmed by 2 bases and 0 bases, with 8 bases remaining between them. The CDR3 is 15 residues long. TCRdb's copy holds only in-frame clones and misses some; the assay was immunoSEQ multiplex PCR. The sample has approximately 150,000 clones; approximately 91% are singletons. About this clone itself: Its antigen is undetermined.

V gene TRBV27 combines with J gene TRBJ1-5; D remains ambiguous. The clonotype was recovered from an adult in good health. Material: peripheral blood, obtained on day 0 of AZD1222 vaccination. The CDR3 nucleotides are TGTGCCAGCAGTTTAAGACTTTATAGCAATCAGCCCCAGCATTTT. It codes for CASSLRLYSNQPQHF.